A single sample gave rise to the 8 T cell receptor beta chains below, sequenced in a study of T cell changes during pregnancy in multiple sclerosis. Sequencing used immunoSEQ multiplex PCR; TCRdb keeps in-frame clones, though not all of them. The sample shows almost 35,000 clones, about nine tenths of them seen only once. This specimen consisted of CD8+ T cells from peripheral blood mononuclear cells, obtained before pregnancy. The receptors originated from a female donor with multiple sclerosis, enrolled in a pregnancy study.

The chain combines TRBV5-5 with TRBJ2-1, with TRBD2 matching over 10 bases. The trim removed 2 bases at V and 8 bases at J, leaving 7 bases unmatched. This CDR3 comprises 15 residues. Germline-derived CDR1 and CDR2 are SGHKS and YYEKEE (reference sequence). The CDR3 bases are TGTGCCAGCAGCTTTCTTGGACTAGCGGTTTATGAGCAGTTCTTC. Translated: CASSFLGLAVYEQFF.

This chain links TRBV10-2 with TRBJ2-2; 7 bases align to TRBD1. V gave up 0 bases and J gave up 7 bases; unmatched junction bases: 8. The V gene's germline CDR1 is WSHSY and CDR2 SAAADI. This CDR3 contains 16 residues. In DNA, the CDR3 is TGCGCCAGCAGTGAGTCACAGGGGAAAGTTGACGGGGAGCTGTTTTTT. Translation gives CASSESQGKVDGELFF.

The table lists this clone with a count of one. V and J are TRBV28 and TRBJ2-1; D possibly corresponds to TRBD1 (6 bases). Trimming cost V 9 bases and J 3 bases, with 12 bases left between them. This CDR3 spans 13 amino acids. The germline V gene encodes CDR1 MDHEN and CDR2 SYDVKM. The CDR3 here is CASTGTNYNEQFF. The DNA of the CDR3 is TGTGCCAGTACCGGGACAAACTACAATGAGCAGTTCTTC.

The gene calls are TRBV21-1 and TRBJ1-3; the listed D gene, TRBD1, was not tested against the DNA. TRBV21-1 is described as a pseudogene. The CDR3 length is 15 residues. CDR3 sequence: CARSSRDDSGNTIYF. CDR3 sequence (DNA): TGTGCCAGATCCTCCAGGGATGACTCTGGAAACACCATATATTTT.

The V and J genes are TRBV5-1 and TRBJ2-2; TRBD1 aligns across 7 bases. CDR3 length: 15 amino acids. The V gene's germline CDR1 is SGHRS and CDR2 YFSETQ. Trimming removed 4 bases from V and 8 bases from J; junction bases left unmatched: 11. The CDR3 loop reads CASSPRDSLAGELFF. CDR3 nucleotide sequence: TGCGCCAGCAGCCCCCGGGACAGCTTGGCGGGGGAGCTGTTTTTT.

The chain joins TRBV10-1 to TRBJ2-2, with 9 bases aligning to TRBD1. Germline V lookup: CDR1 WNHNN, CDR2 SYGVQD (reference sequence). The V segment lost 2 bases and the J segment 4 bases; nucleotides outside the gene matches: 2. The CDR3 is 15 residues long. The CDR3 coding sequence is TGCGCCAGCAGTGAGGTGACAGGGGGCACCGGGGAGCTGTTTTTT. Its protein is CASSEVTGGTGELFF.

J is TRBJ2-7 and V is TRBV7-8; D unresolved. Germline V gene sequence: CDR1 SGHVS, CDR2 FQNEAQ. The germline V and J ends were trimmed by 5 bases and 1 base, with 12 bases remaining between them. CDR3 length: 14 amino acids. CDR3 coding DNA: TGTGCCAGCAGCCCCAAGCGTGGGTCCTACGAGCAGTACTTC. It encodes CASSPKRGSYEQYF.

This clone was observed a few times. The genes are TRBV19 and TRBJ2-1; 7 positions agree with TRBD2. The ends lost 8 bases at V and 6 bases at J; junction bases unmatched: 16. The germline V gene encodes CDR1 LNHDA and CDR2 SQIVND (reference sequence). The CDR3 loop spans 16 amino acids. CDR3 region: CASPPGGGVWGNEQFF. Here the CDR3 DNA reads TGTGCCAGTCCACCTGGGGGGGGAGTGTGGGGCAATGAGCAGTTCTTC.